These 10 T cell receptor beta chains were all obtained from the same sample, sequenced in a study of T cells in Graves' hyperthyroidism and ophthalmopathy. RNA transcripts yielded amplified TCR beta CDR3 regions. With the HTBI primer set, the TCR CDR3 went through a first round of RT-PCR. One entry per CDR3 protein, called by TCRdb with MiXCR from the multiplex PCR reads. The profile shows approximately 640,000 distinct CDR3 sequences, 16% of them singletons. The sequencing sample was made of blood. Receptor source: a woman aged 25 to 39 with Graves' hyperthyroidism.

The CDR3 sequence is CASSLTQGALGYTF. In DNA, the CDR3 is TGTGCCAGCAGTTTGACACAGGGGGCGCTTGGCTACACCTTC. V and J are TRBV27 and TRBJ1-2; 9 bases line up with TRBD1. With 3 bases clipped from V and 7 bases from J, the junction kept 6 bases outside the gene matches. The germline V gene has CDR1 MNHEY and CDR2 SMNVEV (reference sequence). This CDR3 comprises 14 residues.

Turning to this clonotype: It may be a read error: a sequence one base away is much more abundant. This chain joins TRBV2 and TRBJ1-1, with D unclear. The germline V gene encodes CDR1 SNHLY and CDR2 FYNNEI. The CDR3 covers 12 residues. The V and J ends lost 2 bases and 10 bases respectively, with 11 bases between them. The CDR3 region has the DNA TGTGCCAGCAGTGAATTGGCGGAGAGAGCTTTCTTT. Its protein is CASSELAERAFF.

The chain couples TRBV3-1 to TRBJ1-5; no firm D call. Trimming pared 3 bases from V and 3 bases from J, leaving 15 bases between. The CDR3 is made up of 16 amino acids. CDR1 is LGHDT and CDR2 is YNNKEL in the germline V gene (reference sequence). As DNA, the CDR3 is TGTGCCAGCAGCCAGGGTTCGGGCGCAGCCAATCAGCCCCAGCATTTT. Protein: CASSQGSGAANQPQHF.

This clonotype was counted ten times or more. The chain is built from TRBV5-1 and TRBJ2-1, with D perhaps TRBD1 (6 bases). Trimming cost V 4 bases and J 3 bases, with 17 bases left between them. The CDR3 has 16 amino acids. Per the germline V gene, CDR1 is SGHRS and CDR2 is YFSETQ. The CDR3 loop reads CASSPQAARGYNEQFF. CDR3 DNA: TGCGCCAGCAGCCCGCAAGCGGCCAGGGGCTACAATGAGCAGTTCTTC.

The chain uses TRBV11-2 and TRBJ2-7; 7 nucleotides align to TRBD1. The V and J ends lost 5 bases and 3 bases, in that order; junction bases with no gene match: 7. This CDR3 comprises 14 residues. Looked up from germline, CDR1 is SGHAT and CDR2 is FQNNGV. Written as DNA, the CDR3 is TGTGCCAGCAGCCTCTCTCACAGGGGCTACGAGCAGTACTTC. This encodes CASSLSHRGYEQYF. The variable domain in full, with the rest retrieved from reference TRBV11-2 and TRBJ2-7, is EAGVAQSPRYKIIEKRQSVAFWCNPISGHATLYWYQQILGQGPKLLIQFQNNGVVDDSQLPKDRFSAERLKGVDSTLKIQPAKLEDSAVYLCASSLSHRGYEQYFGPGTRLTVT.

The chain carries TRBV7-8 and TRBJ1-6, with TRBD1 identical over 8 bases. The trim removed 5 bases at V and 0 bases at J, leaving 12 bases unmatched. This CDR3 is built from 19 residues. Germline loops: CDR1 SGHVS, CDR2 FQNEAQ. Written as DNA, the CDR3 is TGTGCCAGCAGCCCAAGGACAGGGTGGTCCAGCTCCTATAATTCACCCCTCCACTTT. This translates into CASSPRTGWSSSYNSPLHF.

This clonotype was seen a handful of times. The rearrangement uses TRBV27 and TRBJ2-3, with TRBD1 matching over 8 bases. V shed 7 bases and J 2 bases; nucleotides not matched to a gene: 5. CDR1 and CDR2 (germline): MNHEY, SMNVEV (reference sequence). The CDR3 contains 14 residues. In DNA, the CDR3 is TGTGCCAGCATACCGGGACAGGCCACAGATACGCAGTATTTT. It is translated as CASIPGQATDTQYF.

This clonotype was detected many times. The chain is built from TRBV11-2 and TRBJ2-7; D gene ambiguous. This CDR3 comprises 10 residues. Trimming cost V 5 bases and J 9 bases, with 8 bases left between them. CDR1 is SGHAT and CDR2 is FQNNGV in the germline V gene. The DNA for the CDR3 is TGTGCCAGCAGCGGAGTAGGGCAGTACTTC. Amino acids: CASSGVGQYF.

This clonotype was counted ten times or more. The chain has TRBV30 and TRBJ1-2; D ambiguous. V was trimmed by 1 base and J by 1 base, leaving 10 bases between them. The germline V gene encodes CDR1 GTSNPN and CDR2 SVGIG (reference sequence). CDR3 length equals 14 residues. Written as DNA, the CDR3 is TGTGCCTGGAGTGGTCGACGGTTTAACTATGGCTACACCTTC. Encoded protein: CAWSGRRFNYGYTF.

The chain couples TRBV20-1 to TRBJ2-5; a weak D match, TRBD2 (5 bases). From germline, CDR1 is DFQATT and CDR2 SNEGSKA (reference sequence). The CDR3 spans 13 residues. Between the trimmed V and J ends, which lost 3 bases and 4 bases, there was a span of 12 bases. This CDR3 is CSASLATGETQYF. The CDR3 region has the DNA TGCAGTGCTAGTCTAGCTACGGGAGAGACCCAGTACTTC.